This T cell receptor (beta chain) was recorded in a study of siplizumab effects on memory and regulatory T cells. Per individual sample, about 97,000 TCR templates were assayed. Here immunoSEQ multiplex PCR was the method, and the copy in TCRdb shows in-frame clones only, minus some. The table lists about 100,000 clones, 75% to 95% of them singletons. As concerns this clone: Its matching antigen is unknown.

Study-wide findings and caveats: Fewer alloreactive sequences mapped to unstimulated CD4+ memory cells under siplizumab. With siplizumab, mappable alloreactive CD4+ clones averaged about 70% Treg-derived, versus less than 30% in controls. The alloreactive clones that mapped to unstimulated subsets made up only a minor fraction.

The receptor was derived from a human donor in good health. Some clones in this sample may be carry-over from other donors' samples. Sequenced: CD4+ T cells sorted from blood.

This chain's CDR3 is CASRKRASRTDTQYF. The DNA of the CDR3 is TGTGCCAGCAGAAAACGGGCGTCTCGCACAGATACGCAGTATTTT. The chain recombines TRBV19 with TRBJ2-3; D unclear. The CDR3 has 15 residues. Germline V gene lookup returns CDR1 LNHDA and CDR2 SQIVND (reference sequence). The V end lost 9 bases, the J end lost 1 base, and 17 bases lay between the germline ends.